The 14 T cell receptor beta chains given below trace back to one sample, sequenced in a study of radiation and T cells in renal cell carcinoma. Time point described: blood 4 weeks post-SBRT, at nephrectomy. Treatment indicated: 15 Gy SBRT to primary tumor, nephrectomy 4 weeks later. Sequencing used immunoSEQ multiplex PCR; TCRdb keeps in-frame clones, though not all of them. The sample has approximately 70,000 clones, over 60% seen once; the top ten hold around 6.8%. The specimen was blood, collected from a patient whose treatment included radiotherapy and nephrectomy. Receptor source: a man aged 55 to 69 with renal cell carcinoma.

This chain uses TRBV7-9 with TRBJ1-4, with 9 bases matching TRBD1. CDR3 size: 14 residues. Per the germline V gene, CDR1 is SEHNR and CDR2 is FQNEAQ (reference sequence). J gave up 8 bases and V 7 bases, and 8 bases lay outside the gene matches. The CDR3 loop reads CASTVTGGEEKLFF. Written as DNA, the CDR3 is TGTGCCAGCACCGTGACAGGGGGAGAGGAAAAACTGTTTTTT.

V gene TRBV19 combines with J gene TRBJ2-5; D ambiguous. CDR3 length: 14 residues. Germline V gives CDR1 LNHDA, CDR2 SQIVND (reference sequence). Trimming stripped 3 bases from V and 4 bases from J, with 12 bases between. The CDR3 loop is CASSIQKSGETQYF. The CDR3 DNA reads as TGTGCCAGTAGTATCCAAAAGTCGGGAGAGACCCAGTACTTC.

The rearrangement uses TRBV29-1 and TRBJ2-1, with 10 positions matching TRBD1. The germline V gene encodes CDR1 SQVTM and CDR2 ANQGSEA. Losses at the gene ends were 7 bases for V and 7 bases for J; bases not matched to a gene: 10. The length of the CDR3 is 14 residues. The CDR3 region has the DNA TGCAGCGGGATGGGACAGGGGTTTTGGAATGAGCAGTTCTTC. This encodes CSGMGQGFWNEQFF.

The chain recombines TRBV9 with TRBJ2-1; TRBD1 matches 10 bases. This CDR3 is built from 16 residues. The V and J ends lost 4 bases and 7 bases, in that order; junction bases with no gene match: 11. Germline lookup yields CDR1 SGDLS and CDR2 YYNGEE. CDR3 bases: TGTGCCAGCAGCCCCCGAGGGACAGGGGTGGGGAATGAGCAGTTCTTC. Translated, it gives CASSPRGTGVGNEQFF.

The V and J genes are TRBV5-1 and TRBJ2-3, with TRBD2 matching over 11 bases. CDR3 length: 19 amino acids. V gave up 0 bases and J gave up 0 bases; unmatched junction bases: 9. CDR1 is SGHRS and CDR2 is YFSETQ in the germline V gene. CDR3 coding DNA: TGCGCCAGCAGCTTGGCCGCGGTAGCGGGGGGGTCTAGCACAGATACGCAGTATTTT. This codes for CASSLAAVAGGSSTDTQYF. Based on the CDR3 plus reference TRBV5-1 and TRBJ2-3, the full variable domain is KAGVTQTPRYLIKTRGQQVTLSCSPISGHRSVSWYQQTPGQGLQFLFEYFSETQRNKGNFPGRFSGRQFSNSRSEMNVSTLELGDSALYLCASSLAAVAGGSSTDTQYFGPGTRLTVL.

DNA of the CDR3: TGTGCCAGCGTCCTCAGGGCGCGTAATGAGCAGTTCTTC. This gives the protein CASVLRARNEQFF. The J gene is TRBJ2-1, the V gene TRBV28, with D perhaps matching TRBD1 (5 bases). Trimming took off 8 bases at V and 7 bases at J, with 15 bases between the two ends. CDR3 length equals 13 residues. Germline V CDR1 and CDR2: MDHEN, SYDVKM.

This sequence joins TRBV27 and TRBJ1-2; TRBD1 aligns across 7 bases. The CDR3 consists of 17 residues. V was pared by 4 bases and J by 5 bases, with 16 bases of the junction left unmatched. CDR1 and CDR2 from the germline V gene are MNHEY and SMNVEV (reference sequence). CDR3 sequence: CASSCPTRDRSLYGYTF. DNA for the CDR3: TGTGCCAGCAGTTGCCCTACTCGGGACAGATCCCTGTATGGCTACACCTTC.

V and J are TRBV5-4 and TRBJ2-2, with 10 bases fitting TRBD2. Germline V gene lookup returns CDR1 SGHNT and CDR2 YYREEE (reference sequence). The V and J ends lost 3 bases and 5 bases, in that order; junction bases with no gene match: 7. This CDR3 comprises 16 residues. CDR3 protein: CASSSLAGGETGELFF. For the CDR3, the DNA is TGTGCCAGCAGCTCCTTAGCGGGAGGAGAAACCGGGGAGCTGTTTTTT. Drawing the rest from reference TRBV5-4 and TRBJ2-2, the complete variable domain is ETGVTQSPTHLIKTRGQQVTLRCSSQSGHNTVSWYQQALGQGPQFIFQYYREEENGRGNFPPRFSGLQFPNYSSELNVNALELDDSALYLCASSSLAGGETGELFFGEGSRLTVL.

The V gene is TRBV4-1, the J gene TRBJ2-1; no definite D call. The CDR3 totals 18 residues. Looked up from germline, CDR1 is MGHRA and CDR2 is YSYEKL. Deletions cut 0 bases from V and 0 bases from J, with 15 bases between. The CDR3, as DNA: TGCGCCAGCAGCCAAGATCGTGAAGCGTCGAGCTCCTACAATGAGCAGTTCTTC. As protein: CASSQDREASSSYNEQFF.

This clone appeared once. The CDR3 region has the DNA TGTGCCAGCAGTGTCAACAGGGAGGGCCACGAGCAGTACGTC. Protein: CASSVNREGHEQYV. The rearrangement joins TRBV6-5 to TRBJ2-7; D may be TRBD2 (7 bases). This CDR3 is built from 14 residues. Germline CDR1 is MNHEY and CDR2 is SVGAGI. The V end lost 5 bases, the J end lost 5 bases, and 16 bases lay between the germline ends.

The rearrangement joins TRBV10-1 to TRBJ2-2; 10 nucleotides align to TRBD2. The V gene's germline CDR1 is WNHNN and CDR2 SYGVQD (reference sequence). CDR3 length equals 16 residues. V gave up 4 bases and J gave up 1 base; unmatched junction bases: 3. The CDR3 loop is CASSVVAGGNTGELFF. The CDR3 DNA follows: TGCGCCAGCAGTGTGGTAGCGGGAGGGAACACCGGGGAGCTGTTTTTT.

The CDR3 protein is CASSLDPTGPNSPLHF. The CDR3 DNA reads as TGTGCCAGCAGCTTAGATCCGACAGGTCCTAATTCACCCCTCCACTTT. V gene TRBV11-2 combines with J gene TRBJ1-6, with a weak D call TRBD1 (6 bases). V was cut by 0 bases and J by 6 bases, with 12 bases left in between. CDR3 length: 16 amino acids. Germline V gene sequence: CDR1 SGHAT, CDR2 FQNNGV. Filled out from reference TRBV11-2 and TRBJ1-6, the complete variable domain reads EAGVAQSPRYKIIEKRQSVAFWCNPISGHATLYWYQQILGQGPKLLIQFQNNGVVDDSQLPKDRFSAERLKGVDSTLKIQPAKLEDSAVYLCASSLDPTGPNSPLHFGNGTRLTVT.

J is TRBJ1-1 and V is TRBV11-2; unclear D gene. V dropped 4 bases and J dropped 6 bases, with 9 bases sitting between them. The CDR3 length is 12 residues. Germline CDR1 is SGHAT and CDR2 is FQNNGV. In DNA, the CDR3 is TGTGCCAGCAGCTCCTCCCGTGCTGAAGCTTTCTTT. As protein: CASSSSRAEAFF.

CDR3 nucleotides: TGTGCCAGCGAATGGACAGGGGACACTGAAGCTTTCTTT. Translation gives CASEWTGDTEAFF. This rearrangement joins TRBV13 to TRBJ1-1; 9 nucleotides agree with TRBD1. The CDR3 consists of 13 residues. V lost 8 bases to trimming and J lost 3 bases; unmatched junction nucleotides: 4. Germline CDR1 PRHDT, CDR2 FYEKMQ (reference sequence).